The present TCR beta chain was sequenced within a study of T cell repertoires in cytomegalovirus infection. Study summary: Epitope selection comprised recently identified HLA-C-restricted CMV epitopes and well-studied HLA-B-restricted CMV epitopes. A matching HLA type, together with CMV infection, was signaled by public TCR beta signatures. Study-level points and caveats: Using cumulative public TCR beta family frequency, the authors identified those who carried CMV together with the relevant HLA. The ex vivo response was dominated by HLA-C-restricted CMV-specific TCR beta clonotypes.

The sample holds a few counts of this clonotype. What it binds is unknown. Germline lookup yields CDR1 SEHNR and CDR2 FQNEAQ (reference sequence). The CDR3 sequence is 11 residues long. V lost 7 bases and J lost 4, with 7 bases in between. In TCRdb, the reads were re-called with MiXCR into one record per CDR3 protein. The table includes some 920,000 distinct CDR3 sequences, about a third detected once. This chain joins TRBV7-9 and TRBJ2-5; no firm D call. The sample here was cultured CD8+ T cells from PBMCs, taken from culture after CMV antigen stimulation. The TCR sequence derives from a human donor in good health (CMV status not recorded). Some clones in this sample may be carry-over from other donors' samples. In DNA, the CDR3 is TGTGCCAGCATTTCGGGAGAGACCCAGTACTTC. The encoded protein is CASISGETQYF.